The sequence of this T cell receptor (beta chain) was determined in a study of shared clonotypes between healthy human individuals. The authors' processing: With immunoSEQ giving junction-only sequences and no quality scores, filtering differed. The protocol was immunoSEQ multiplex PCR, while the TCRdb copy is restricted to in-frame clones and leaves out a portion. That table furnishes V, J and clone size, whereas the DNA furnished D and trimming. The sample contains 950,000 to 1,300,000 clones, about 70% of which appear only once. For this clone: Its specificity is not known.

There are 12 residues in the CDR3. Deletions cut 4 bases from V and 4 bases from J, with 8 bases between. Per the germline V gene, CDR1 is GTSNPN and CDR2 is SVGIG (reference sequence). Study results and caveats: Investigators expected sequencing depth to affect clonotype sharing among donors. Though the depth was large, rarefaction showed that sorted-subset sequencing was incomplete. Generation probabilities of non-shared clonotypes were lower (relative to those shared by all four donors).

The rearrangement links TRBV30 to TRBJ1-3, with no clear D. Source material: memory CD4+ T cells sorted from blood. Subset specified: CD45RA-negative fraction. This clonotype was obtained from a man aged 18 to 29 in good health. The CDR3 DNA is TGTGCCTGGACGGCTTCAGGAAACACCATATATTTT. Its translation: CAWTASGNTIYF. Variable domain in full (rest from reference TRBV30 and TRBJ1-3): SQTIHQWPATLVQPVGSPLSLECTVEGTSNPNLYWYRQAAGRGLQLLFYSVGIGQISSEVPQNLSASRPQDRQFILSSKKLLLSDSGFYLCAWTASGNTIYFGEGSWLTVV.